This TCR beta chain was identified in a study of blood T cell repertoires in COVID-19. Study as a whole: Collection of acute and convalescent COVID-19 samples took place in the United States, Italy and Spain. PBMCs, B-cell-depleted T cells, or T cells were the source of the cDNA or gDNA that made up the material.

CDR3 length: 16 residues. After removal of 5 bases from V and 0 bases from J, the junction contained 3 bases not matched to a gene. Germline assignment: CDR1 KGHDR and CDR2 SFDVKD. Original handling: Reference gene primer amplification gave estimated nucleated cell counts. Using immunoSEQ multiplex PCR, the repertoire was profiled, and TCRdb retains in-frame clones only, with some absent. Clone size and the V and J calls come from that table; the DNA yielded D and trimming. The table lists around 65,000 clones, 76% of them singletons. A remark on this clone: Other DNA sequences in this specimen translate into the identical CDR3.

The TCR was taken from a woman aged 45 to 65 with active or convalescent COVID-19. The chain is built from TRBV24-1 and TRBJ2-1, with 10 positions matching TRBD2. The source material was peripheral blood. The CDR3 spells CATSGQREGSYNEQFF. Written as DNA, the CDR3 is TGTGCCACCAGTGGTCAGCGGGAGGGCTCCTACAATGAGCAGTTCTTC.